This TCR beta chain was identified in a study of PD-1 blockade in classical Hodgkin lymphoma. Each patient's relapse followed autologous stem cell transplantation, and brentuximab vedotin exposure varied. Through magnetic negative selection, CD8+ T cells were separated from PBMCs that had been thawed. The CDR3 spans 12 residues. CDR1 is PRHDT, CDR2 FYEKMQ, per germline (reference sequence). The V end lost 5 bases, the J end lost 11 bases, and 14 bases lay between the germline ends. The repertoire was sequenced with immunoSEQ multiplex PCR; TCRdb's copy has only in-frame clones and lacks some. Here the sample spans roughly 11,000 clones, 84% being singletons. Concerning this clone: Its antigen is not identified.

Study-wide results and limits: Researchers reported that CD4+ TCR diversity, though not CD8+, rose significantly by C4D1.

The sequencing used CD8+ T cells from blood, collected at baseline. The rearrangement joins TRBV13 to TRBJ2-3; D perhaps matches TRBD1 (6 bases). The origin of this receptor is a human donor with classical Hodgkin lymphoma. The DNA of the CDR3 is TGTGCCAGCAGCATACGGGACATTTGGCAGTATTTT. Its translation: CASSIRDIWQYF.